This T cell receptor (beta chain) came from a study of blood T cell repertoires in COVID-19. Per the original data handling: Amplification with reference gene primers provided the estimates of nucleated cell counts. The table came from immunoSEQ multiplex PCR; TCRdb's copy has only in-frame clones and leaves some out. V, J and clone size were drawn from that table, and D and trimming were deduced from the DNA. Of 90,000 to 150,000 clones detected, 75% to 90% appear once; the ten largest clones hold 19%. This clone was recorded once. The receptor's source is a human donor with acute or convalescent COVID-19. The donor label of this sample is uncertain. The sample comprised peripheral blood.

This CDR3 is CASSPEQGRNTIYF. The CDR3 region has the DNA TGTGCCAGCTCACCAGAGCAGGGAAGAAACACCATATATTTT. This chain joins TRBV18 and TRBJ1-3; tentative D call: TRBD1 (5 bases). CDR1 is KGHSH, CDR2 LQKENI, per germline. V was trimmed by 2 bases and J by 5 bases, leaving 10 bases between them. The CDR3 covers 14 residues.